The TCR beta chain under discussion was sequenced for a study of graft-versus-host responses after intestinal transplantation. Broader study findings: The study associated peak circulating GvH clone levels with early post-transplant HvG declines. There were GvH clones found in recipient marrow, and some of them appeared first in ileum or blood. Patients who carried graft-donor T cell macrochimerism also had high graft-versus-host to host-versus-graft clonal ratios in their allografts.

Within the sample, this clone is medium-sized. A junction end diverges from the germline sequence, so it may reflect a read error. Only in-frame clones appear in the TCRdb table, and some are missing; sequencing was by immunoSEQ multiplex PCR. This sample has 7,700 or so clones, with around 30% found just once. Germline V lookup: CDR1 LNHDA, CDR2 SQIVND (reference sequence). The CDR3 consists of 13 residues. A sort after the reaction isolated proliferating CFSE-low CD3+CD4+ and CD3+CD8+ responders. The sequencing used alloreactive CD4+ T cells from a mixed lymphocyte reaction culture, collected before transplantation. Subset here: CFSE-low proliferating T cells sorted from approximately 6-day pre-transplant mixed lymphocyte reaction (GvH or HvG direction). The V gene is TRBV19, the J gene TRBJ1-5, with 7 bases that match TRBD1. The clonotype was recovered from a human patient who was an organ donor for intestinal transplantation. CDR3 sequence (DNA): TGTGCCAGTACTATACAGGGGTGGCAGCCCCAGCATTTT. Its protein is CASTIQGWQPQHF.